These 14 T cell receptor beta chains share one sample of origin, sequenced in a study of T cell clusters in autoimmune cytopenias. TRB rearrangements were amplified by touch-down multiplex PCR with mixed TRB-A/B primers. TCRdb re-called the multiplex PCR reads; every CDR3 protein appears as one record, without DNA. This sample contains about 7,400 distinct CDR3 sequences. TRB was amplified from 250 ng of peripheral blood genomic DNA per sample. Sequencing was done on a sample of peripheral blood. The receptors derive from a human donor with an autoimmune cytopenia or autoimmune hepatitis (not recorded which).

V and J are TRBV14 and TRBJ1-2. The CDR3 has 13 amino acids. Per germline, CDR1 SGHDN and CDR2 FVKESK. CDR3 residues: CASSQNGLYGYTF.

The chain employs TRBV5-1 and TRBJ1-1; TCRdb selects TRBD1, and the lack of DNA leaves this call unchecked. The CDR3 runs to 15 residues. Looked up from germline, CDR1 is SGHRS and CDR2 is YFSETQ. CDR3: CASSSMGGLNTEAFF.

The rearrangement joins TRBV6-1 to TRBJ1-5; TCRdb proposes TRBD1, but this gene call is untestable without DNA. The CDR3 has 17 residues. Germline CDR1 is MNHNS and CDR2 is SASEGT. The CDR3 here is CASMGRGAFYSNQPQHF.

The rearrangement uses TRBV12-3 or TRBV12-4 and TRBJ2-6; no DNA is available, so the TRBD2 call from TCRdb remains unchecked. The CDR3 sequence is 21 residues long. CDR3 residues: CASSLGALDSFDPSGANVLTF.

The CDR3 region is CASSYVFGQDNGRNQPQHF. The V gene is TRBV6-2 or TRBV6-3, the J gene TRBJ1-5; TCRdb lists TRBD1, though no DNA is available to test this call. The germline V gene encodes CDR1 MNHEY and CDR2 SVGEGT. The CDR3 runs 19 residues.

By frequency, this clonotype is medium-sized. The gene calls are TRBV20-1 and TRBJ2-1; TCRdb's assignment of TRBD1 cannot be checked, as there is no DNA. The CDR3 spans 12 residues. In germline, CDR1 is DFQATT, CDR2 SNEGSKA (reference sequence). The CDR3 spells CSAKDREHEQFF.

This clonotype is called medium-sized based on its frequency. The CDR3 is CASNLRTGHNSPLHF. The chain combines TRBV6-5 with TRBJ1-6; TCRdb selects TRBD1, and the lack of DNA leaves this call unchecked. The CDR3 is 15 residues long. Germline lookup yields CDR1 MNHEY and CDR2 SVGAGI.

This chain connects TRBV6-5 to TRBJ1-2; TCRdb designates TRBD1, a call that cannot be tested without DNA. The CDR3 is 16 residues long. The germline V gene has CDR1 MNHEY and CDR2 SVGAGI. CDR3 region: CASSYSGTGTNYGYTF.

The chain combines TRBV29-1 with TRBJ2-7; the TCRdb call, TRBD1, lacks DNA for checking. The V gene's germline CDR1 is SQVTM and CDR2 ANQGSEA. The CDR3 spans 15 residues. The CDR3 loop is CSVGEQGWGSGEQYF.

The V call is TRBV11-2, the J call TRBJ2-1; the TCRdb call, TRBD2, lacks DNA for checking. There are 15 residues in the CDR3. The germline V gene encodes CDR1 SGHAT and CDR2 FQNNGV. CDR3 protein: CASSPGTRGDNEQFF.

Judged by frequency, this clonotype is medium-sized (0.01 to 0.1%). CDR3 amino acids: CASRLRGAGEQYF. V is TRBV27 and J is TRBJ2-7; the D gene TCRdb calls, TRBD1, cannot be checked with no DNA. There are 13 residues in the CDR3. Germline CDR1 MNHEY, CDR2 SMNVEV (reference sequence).

This clonotype is identified as medium-sized from frequency. This sequence joins TRBV20-1 and TRBJ1-2; the D call of TRBD1 rests on TCRdb alone, since no DNA is present to check it. The CDR3 consists of 13 residues. Germline V gene lookup returns CDR1 DFQATT and CDR2 SNEGSKA (reference sequence). Here the CDR3 reads CSARVRGGYGYTF.

The V gene is TRBV25-1, the J gene TRBJ2-3; TCRdb's D call, TRBD1, is unchecked because there is no DNA. In germline, CDR1 is MGHDK, CDR2 SYGVNS. The CDR3 spans 18 residues. CDR3 sequence: CASSEIGTGGFRTDTQYF.

The V call is TRBV2, the J call TRBJ2-7; TCRdb indicates TRBD1, and absent DNA this call remains unverified. This CDR3 contains 13 residues. Germline CDR1 reads SNHLY; CDR2 reads FYNNEI. The chain's CDR3 is CASSDGQGDEQYF.